This TCR beta chain is from a study of T cell responses to AZD1222 COVID-19 vaccine. General study findings and limits: The number of AZD1222 recipients seropositive at baseline was only five to seven. There were vaccine-associated CD4 TCRs across spike, dominant at 160-218 and 743-854.

CDR1 and CDR2 from the germline V gene are MDHEN and SYDVKM. The CDR3 covers 14 residues. Trimming cost V 8 bases and J 4 bases, with 17 bases left between them. Clones were read by immunoSEQ multiplex PCR, and TCRdb kept only the in-frame ones, dropping some. Seen here are about 110,000 clones, 92% observed once, and the top ten hold over 7%. As concerns this clone: Its antigen is still unknown.

The sequence derives from an adult who received the AZD1222 COVID-19 vaccine. Specimen: peripheral blood, collected 28 days after the second AZD1222 dose. This rearrangement joins TRBV28 to TRBJ2-5; no clear D gene. The CDR3, as DNA: TGTGCCAGCGGCGCCGGTACTATTCGAGAGACCCAGTACTTC. Its translation is CASGAGTIRETQYF.